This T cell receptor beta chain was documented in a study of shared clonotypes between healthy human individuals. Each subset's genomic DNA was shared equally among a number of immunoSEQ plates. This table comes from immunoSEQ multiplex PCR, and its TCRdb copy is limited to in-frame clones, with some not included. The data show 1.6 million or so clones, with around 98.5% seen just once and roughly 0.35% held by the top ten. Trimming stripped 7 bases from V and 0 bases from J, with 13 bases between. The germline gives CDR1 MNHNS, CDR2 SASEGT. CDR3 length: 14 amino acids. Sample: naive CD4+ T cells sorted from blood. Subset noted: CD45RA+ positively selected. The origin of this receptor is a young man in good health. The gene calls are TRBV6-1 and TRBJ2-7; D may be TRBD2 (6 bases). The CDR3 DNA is TGTGCCAGCAAATGGACTATAAGCTCCTACGAGCAGTACTTC. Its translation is CASKWTISSYEQYF.